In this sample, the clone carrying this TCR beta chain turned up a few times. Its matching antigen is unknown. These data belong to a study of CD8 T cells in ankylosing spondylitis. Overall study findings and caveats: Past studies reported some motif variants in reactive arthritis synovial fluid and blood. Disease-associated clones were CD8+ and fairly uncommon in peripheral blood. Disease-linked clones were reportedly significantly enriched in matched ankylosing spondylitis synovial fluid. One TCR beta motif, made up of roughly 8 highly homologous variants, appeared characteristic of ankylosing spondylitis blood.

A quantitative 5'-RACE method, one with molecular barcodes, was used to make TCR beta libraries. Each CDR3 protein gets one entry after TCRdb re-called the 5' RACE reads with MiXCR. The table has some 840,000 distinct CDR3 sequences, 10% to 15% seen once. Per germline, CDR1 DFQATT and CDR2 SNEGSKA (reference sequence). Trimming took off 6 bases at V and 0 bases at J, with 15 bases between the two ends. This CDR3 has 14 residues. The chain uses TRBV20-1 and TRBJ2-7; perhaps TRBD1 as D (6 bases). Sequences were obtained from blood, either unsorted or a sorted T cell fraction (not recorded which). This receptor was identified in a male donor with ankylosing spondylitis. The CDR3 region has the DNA TGCAGTGCCAGGGGCGGGCCCTTCTCCTACGAGCAGTACTTC. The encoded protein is CSARGGPFSYEQYF.